This is a list of T cell receptor beta chains from one sample in a study of blood T cell repertoires in COVID-19. Assay used: immunoSEQ multiplex PCR; TCRdb lists only in-frame clones, some missing. Of about 160,000 clones detected, around 84% appear once; the ten largest clones hold 2.2%. The specimen was peripheral blood. All receptors come from a man between 65 and 85 years old with acute or convalescent COVID-19. CDR3s include the opening cysteine and the closing phenylalanine or tryptophan. Each record gives: D gene, J gene, V gene, CDR3 protein. The D gene is left open where the match is weak.

>NA|TRBJ1-2|TRBV30
CAWRGTVSFLYGYTF
>NA|TRBJ2-7|TRBV6-5
CASSYSDRQGYEQYF
>NA|TRBJ2-2|TRBV5-1
CASSEQDTGELFF
>NA|TRBJ1-2|TRBV5-4
CASSLAETGGYGYTF
>NA|TRBJ1-5|TRBV7-9
CASSPAAGINQPQHF
>NA|TRBJ1-1|TRBV28
CASSQGHFGTEAFF
>TRBD1|TRBJ1-6|TRBV6-5
CASRPGPGGDPIHF
>NA|TRBJ2-2|TRBV2
CASSQRDTGELFF
>TRBD1|TRBJ1-1|TRBV5-1
CASSFPGTGNTEAFF
>NA|TRBJ1-6|TRBV6-5
CASTDDYNSPLHF
>NA|TRBJ2-3|TRBV18
CASSPWGGATDTQYF
>TRBD1|TRBJ1-5|TRBV6-1
CASSEHWTGPGQPQHF
>NA|TRBJ1-4|TRBV4-2
CASSLPERSEKLFF
>TRBD1|TRBJ1-6|TRBV19
CASSIVAGGPPLHF
>TRBD1|TRBJ1-2|TRBV10-1
CASSVPRDRGRRGYTF
>TRBD1|TRBJ2-7|TRBV6-5
CASSPSGTGTYEQYF
>TRBD2|TRBJ2-1|TRBV5-1
CASSWTSGRHNEQFF
>NA|TRBJ1-1|TRBV2
CASKKELNTEAFF
>NA|TRBJ1-6|TRBV14
CASSQALNSPLHF
>TRBD1|TRBJ2-1|TRBV28
CASWAQGDEQFF
>TRBD1|TRBJ1-5|TRBV30
CAWRPGQGYSNQPQHF
>TRBD1|TRBJ1-5|TRBV28
CAGQGVNNQPQHF
>TRBD1|TRBJ1-5|TRBV24-1
CATSDSRPGQGAGQPQHF
>NA|TRBJ1-4|TRBV3-1/TRBV3-2
CASSQDRVGGSIPKLFF
>TRBD1|TRBJ2-2|TRBV24-1
CATSVPGGWETGELFF
>TRBD1|TRBJ2-3|TRBV5-1
CASSQTGVSTDTQYF
>TRBD1|TRBJ2-7|TRBV28
CASSRPTGALEQYF
>NA|TRBJ1-2|TRBV29-1
CSVETGRRVGGYTF
>NA|TRBJ1-5|TRBV5-4
CASSREGGQPQHF
>NA|TRBJ2-1|TRBV28
CASSSPSQNNNEQFF
>NA|TRBJ1-3|TRBV5-4
CASSFGTTDTIYF
>TRBD1|TRBJ2-7|TRBV20-1
CSVSGQDEQYF
>TRBD1|TRBJ1-4|TRBV3-1/TRBV3-2
CASSQRDRGAEKLFF
>TRBD1|TRBJ1-5|TRBV10-1
CASSTTHQSGGAGQPQHF
>TRBD1|TRBJ1-2|TRBV28
CASRRQGARSGYTF
>NA|TRBJ2-7|TRBV7-9
CASSLYPGLNTYEQYF
>TRBD2|TRBJ2-2|TRBV3-1/TRBV3-2
CASSPWTSGSSGELFF
>TRBD1|TRBJ1-4|TRBV5-1
CASSLTGQLGNEKLFF
>TRBD1|TRBJ1-1|TRBV19
CASSTLMTGFLGAFF
>NA|TRBJ2-7|TRBV18
CASSPPASAAYEQYF
>NA|TRBJ2-1|TRBV6-6
CASSYTNVDSYNEQFF
>TRBD2|TRBJ2-1|TRBV7-2
CASSPQAGGPPYNEQFF
>NA|TRBJ2-7|TRBV28
CASTTVPYEQYF
>NA|TRBJ2-7|TRBV27
CASSLTGASGPHSYEQYF
>NA|TRBJ1-5|TRBV6-5
CASSYGQGQPQHF
>TRBD2|TRBJ2-1|TRBV9
CASGTTTVDEQFF
>TRBD2|TRBJ2-2|TRBV2
CASTGGYSTGELFF
>TRBD1|TRBJ2-7|TRBV3-1/TRBV3-2
CASSQGTGASYEQYF
>NA|TRBJ1-6|TRBV6-5
CASSRLQGSNSPLHF
>NA|TRBJ1-4|TRBV2
CASSEFIATNEKLFF
>NA|TRBJ2-6|TRBV7-9
CARGTGTGGANVLTF
>TRBD1|TRBJ1-2|TRBV5-4
CASSPSTGGGGYTF
>TRBD1|TRBJ2-1|TRBV4-1
CASSQDPTGGVRNEQFF